This T cell receptor beta chain is drawn from a study of identical twins. Study-wide findings and caveats: Low generation-probability sequences were in excess among twin-shared out-of-frame alpha sequences. Surplus twin overlap in beta out-of-frame sequences was less pronounced. Models underestimated TCR alpha sharing (out-of-frame) in monozygotic twins.

Trimming left V 5 bases short and J 1 base short, with 15 bases between. The CDR3 totals 15 residues. Per germline, CDR1 MNHEY and CDR2 SMNVEV (reference sequence). From the 5' RACE reads, TCRdb called clonotypes with MiXCR, one entry per CDR3 protein. Of approximately 690,000 distinct CDR3 sequences in the sample, over 5% are singletons; the top ten hold under 2%. This clonotype occurred many times. As yet, its antigen is unknown. Sequencing was done on a sample of naive T cells sorted from blood. The rearrangement links TRBV27 to TRBJ2-7; no firm D call. This receptor was identified in a man younger than 35 in good health. The CDR3 sequence: CASSITSGWSYEQYF. CDR3 DNA: TGTGCCAGCAGTATAACCTCGGGCTGGTCCTACGAGCAGTACTTC.